What follows is one T cell receptor (beta chain) and its context. This specimen comes from a study of cytomegalovirus exposure and HLA in healthy donors. The CDR3 is 15 amino acids. Germline CDR1 is MNHEY and CDR2 is SMNVEV (reference sequence). V lost 8 bases to trimming and J lost 1 base, with 15 bases between them. The study ran its PCR with 60 Vbeta and 13 Jbeta primers. Method: immunoSEQ multiplex PCR; TCRdb's copy keeps in-frame clones and lacks some. The repertoire holds around 100,000 clones, with 85% as singletons. V usage is TRBV27 and J usage is TRBJ2-1; possibly TRBD2 for D (6 bases). The clonotype was recovered from a young man in good health and CMV-seronegative. The sequenced sample consisted of PBMCs. The CDR3: CASGEKGLSYNEQFF. The CDR3 DNA reads TGTGCCAGCGGTGAGAAGGGACTTTCCTACAATGAGCAGTTCTTC.